The present TCR beta chain was sequenced within a study of STAT5B mutations in CD4+ large granular lymphocyte leukemia. Data came from immunoSEQ multiplex PCR; TCRdb stores just in-frame clones and leaves some out. The sample records more than 30,000 clones, over 65% being singletons. Germline CDR1 is SGHTA and CDR2 is FQGTGA. The CDR3 has 13 residues. Losses at the gene ends were 4 bases for V and 1 base for J; bases not matched to a gene: 0. The chain carries TRBV7-3 and TRBJ2-5; 7 nucleotides agree with TRBD2. The material sequenced was CD4+ T cells from blood buffy coats. This clonotype originated in a human donor in good health. The CDR3 coding sequence is TGTGCCAGCAGCTGGGGGGGCCAAGAGACCCAGTACTTC. This sequence encodes CASSWGGQETQYF.